The table lists the clone carrying this T cell receptor beta chain with a few counts. Its matching antigen is unknown. Unstimulated regulatory T cells (CD4+CD25+CD127-), CD4+CD25- non-regulatory cells, CD4 and CD8 cells were FACS-sorted from thawed PBMCs. This entry comes from a study of Tregs in tolerant kidney transplant recipients. The study's findings and limits: Biological reproducibility was not directly addressed in this study. Few patients were studied, so findings need validation in larger groups.

TCRdb's copy holds only in-frame clones and misses some; the assay was immunoSEQ multiplex PCR. Of 200,000 to 300,000 clones listed, 65% to 85% are singletons. V lost 6 bases, J lost 0 bases, and 13 bases lay in between. This CDR3 contains 15 residues. Germline values: CDR1 KGHSH, CDR2 LQKENI. V and J are TRBV18 and TRBJ2-3, with unresolved D. The sequence was collected from a human donor in good health. The specimen sequenced was CD4+ T cells from blood. CDR3 coding DNA: TGTGCCAGCTCTCCTTCGGTGCGTAGCACAGATACGCAGTATTTT. Its protein is CASSPSVRSTDTQYF.